This passage covers 31 T cell receptor beta chains from one sample sequenced in a study of OX40 agonist ivuxolimab in advanced cancers. Sequencing used immunoSEQ multiplex PCR; TCRdb keeps in-frame clones, though not all of them. The table lists roughly 70,000 clones, roughly 80% of them singletons. Sequenced material: CD4+ or CD8+ T cells sorted from blood, taken in a trial of the OX40 agonist ivuxolimab. The source is an adult with an advanced solid tumor such as melanoma, head and neck, liver or kidney cancer.

V gene TRBV6-1 combines with J gene TRBJ2-7; 7 bases match TRBD1. The germline CDR1 and CDR2 sequences are MNHNS and SASEGT. This CDR3 region has 15 residues. The ends lost 1 base at V and 4 bases at J; junction bases unmatched: 7. For the CDR3, the DNA is TGTGCCAGCAGTGAAGGACCCGACAGGGCGTACGAGCAGTACTTC. Its translation: CASSEGPDRAYEQYF.

V usage is TRBV7-2 and J usage is TRBJ2-1; no definite D call. In germline, CDR1 is SGHTA, CDR2 FQGNSA. Trimming removed 1 base at V and 0 bases at J, with 10 bases between. This CDR3 is 16 amino acids long. The chain's CDR3 is CASSLVVISSYNEQFF. The DNA for the CDR3 is TGTGCCAGCAGCTTAGTGGTGATCAGCTCCTACAATGAGCAGTTCTTC.

The rearrangement uses TRBV29-1 and TRBJ2-7; possible D gene TRBD1, 6 bases. The CDR3 consists of 14 residues. CDR1 is SQVTM and CDR2 is ANQGSEA in the germline V gene. V lost 0 bases and J 6 bases, leaving 15 bases between the germline ends. The CDR3 sequence: CSVEEGAHPIEQYF. The DNA for the CDR3 is TGCAGCGTTGAAGAGGGGGCACACCCTATCGAGCAGTACTTC.

The chain uses TRBV2 and TRBJ1-2; unclear D gene. Germline CDR1 reads SNHLY; CDR2 reads FYNNEI. The V end was cut by 6 bases, the J end by 7 bases, with 9 bases between. The CDR3 loop spans 11 amino acids. Written as DNA, the CDR3 is TGTGCCAGCAGAGGCGGAGGTGGCTACACCTTC. It is translated as CASRGGGGYTF.

The gene calls are TRBV13 and TRBJ1-2; the D is unclear. Trimming took off 0 bases at V and 0 bases at J, with 5 bases between the two ends. The CDR3 has 14 residues. Germline CDR1 and CDR2: PRHDT and FYEKMQ (reference sequence). CDR3 protein: CASSLGGTNYGYTF. The CDR3 DNA reads as TGTGCCAGCAGCTTAGGAGGGACTAACTATGGCTACACCTTC.

This clone was seen more than once but under ten times. DNA of the CDR3: TGTGCCAGCAGTCCGAGCGTACAGGGGGTAAACACCGGGGAGCTGTTTTTT. It encodes CASSPSVQGVNTGELFF. V usage is TRBV27 and J usage is TRBJ2-2; 8 nucleotides match TRBD1. This CDR3 is 17 amino acids long. Germline V gene data show CDR1 as MNHEY and CDR2 as SMNVEV (reference sequence). The ends lost 5 bases at V and 2 bases at J; junction bases unmatched: 10.

The rearrangement uses TRBV5-1 and TRBJ1-1, with a possible D match to TRBD1 (6 bases). The CDR3 totals 16 residues. CDR1 is SGHRS, CDR2 YFSETQ, per germline. The V and J ends lost 6 bases and 2 bases respectively, with 20 bases between them. CDR3 sequence: CASILEEWTDNTEAFF. In DNA, the CDR3 is TGCGCCAGCATCTTAGAGGAATGGACAGACAACACTGAAGCTTTCTTT.

V and J are TRBV10-3 and TRBJ2-7; D uncertain. V lost 2 bases, J lost 3 bases, and 5 bases lay in between. The germline V gene encodes CDR1 ENHRY and CDR2 SYGVKD. The CDR3 consists of 12 residues. The CDR3 protein is CAISEISYEQYF. The CDR3 coding sequence is TGTGCCATCAGTGAGATAAGCTACGAGCAGTACTTC.

The chain is built from TRBV5-1 and TRBJ2-7; 8 bases line up with TRBD2. V lost 4 bases to trimming and J lost 4 bases; unmatched junction nucleotides: 7. The CDR3 contains 14 residues. Germline CDR1 and CDR2: SGHRS and YFSETQ. This CDR3 is CASSPGLDSYEQYF. In nucleotides, the CDR3 is TGCGCCAGCAGCCCGGGACTAGACTCATACGAGCAGTACTTC.

This chain connects TRBV7-9 to TRBJ2-7; no firm D call. Germline values: CDR1 SEHNR, CDR2 FQNEAQ (reference sequence). Trimming took off 2 bases at V and 3 bases at J, with 11 bases between the two ends. CDR3 length equals 14 residues. CDR3 region: CASSLQDGLYEQYF. The CDR3 DNA follows: TGTGCCAGCAGCTTACAGGACGGTCTCTACGAGCAGTACTTC.

The sample holds a few counts of this clone. The chain links TRBV7-9 to TRBJ2-1, with 11 bases identical to TRBD2. Per germline, CDR1 SEHNR and CDR2 FQNEAQ (reference sequence). CDR3 size: 18 residues. V dropped 2 bases and J dropped 4; count of bases not matched to a gene: 10. CDR3 amino acids: CASSLPPRLAGQYNEQFF. CDR3 coding DNA: TGTGCCAGCAGCTTACCGCCGAGACTAGCGGGACAATACAATGAGCAGTTCTTC.

The rearrangement uses TRBV7-2 and TRBJ2-7, with 8 nucleotides matching TRBD2. Germline V gene lookup returns CDR1 SGHTA and CDR2 FQGNSA. Trimming cost V 5 bases and J 0 bases; bases outside gene matches: 12. CDR3 size: 17 residues. The CDR3 nucleotides read TGTGCCAGCAGCCGTCCCGTGAGCGGGGGTCACTCCTACGAGCAGTACTTC. This translates into CASSRPVSGGHSYEQYF.

J is TRBJ2-7 and V is TRBV5-1; 9 nucleotides align to TRBD1. CDR3 size: 15 residues. CDR1 and CDR2 from the germline V gene are SGHRS and YFSETQ. The J segment lost 1 base and the V segment lost 4 bases, leaving 6 bases of the junction unmatched. The CDR3 sequence is CASSHGQGRSYEQYF. The CDR3 DNA is TGCGCCAGCAGCCACGGACAGGGGCGATCCTACGAGCAGTACTTC.

The genes are TRBV9 and TRBJ2-7; 11 bases are shared with TRBD1. V gave up 0 bases and J gave up 1 base; unmatched junction bases: 3. CDR3 size: 16 residues. The germline V gene has CDR1 SGDLS and CDR2 YYNGEE. The CDR3 DNA follows: TGTGCCAGCAGCGTAGGGGACAGGGGGGGATCCTACGAGCAGTACTTC. It encodes CASSVGDRGGSYEQYF.

This CDR3 is CASSGTGARGYTF. The CDR3 DNA sequence: TGTGCCAGTAGTGGTACAGGGGCAAGGGGCTACACCTTC. This chain uses TRBV19 with TRBJ1-2; 7 positions agree with TRBD1. V was clipped by 5 bases and J by 8 bases; unmatched bases: 8. The CDR3 is 13 amino acids. The germline gives CDR1 LNHDA, CDR2 SQIVND (reference sequence).

The V gene is TRBV6-6, the J gene TRBJ2-4, with 8 bases lining up with TRBD1. Trimming removed 4 bases from V and 7 bases from J; junction bases left unmatched: 9. The CDR3 has 15 residues. In germline, CDR1 is MNHNY, CDR2 SVGAGI (reference sequence). The CDR3 protein is CASSSQGASSNIQYF. The CDR3 nucleotides are TGTGCCAGCAGTTCCCAGGGGGCCTCCTCCAACATTCAGTACTTC.

The chain combines TRBV5-4 with TRBJ2-1, with D perhaps being TRBD1 or TRBD2 (5 bases each). The V and J ends lost 3 bases and 6 bases respectively, with 16 bases between them. The V gene's germline CDR1 is SGHNT and CDR2 YYREEE (reference sequence). This CDR3 comprises 15 residues. This CDR3 is CASSSGTHKFNEQFF. The DNA for the CDR3 is TGTGCCAGCAGCTCGGGGACCCACAAGTTCAATGAGCAGTTCTTC.

The J gene is TRBJ2-1, the V gene TRBV7-9; TRBD1 is a possible D gene (6 bases). This CDR3 has 16 amino acids. V was trimmed by 4 bases and J by 3 bases, leaving 16 bases between them. Germline CDR1 reads SEHNR; CDR2 reads FQNEAQ (reference sequence). CDR3 nucleotide sequence: TGTGCCAGCAGCTCCCGGACAGTTCTCCTCTACAATGAGCAGTTCTTC. This encodes CASSSRTVLLYNEQFF.

The gene calls are TRBV27 and TRBJ1-2; 8 positions match TRBD1. Trimming took 8 bases from V and 7 from J; bases not matched to a gene: 12. The CDR3 sequence is 14 residues long. Per germline, CDR1 MNHEY and CDR2 SMNVEV (reference sequence). The CDR3 nucleotides read TGTGCCAGCCGAGTGCAGGGGGCATTTGGTGGCTACACCTTC. This encodes CASRVQGAFGGYTF.

The rearrangement links TRBV7-8 to TRBJ2-5; TRBD2 agrees at 8 bases. Germline assignment: CDR1 SGHVS and CDR2 FQNEAQ. V was pared by 0 bases and J by 3 bases, with 6 bases of the junction left unmatched. The CDR3 is 16 residues long. Written as DNA, the CDR3 is TGTGCCAGCAGCTTAGCCTCCGGGACTAGGAAAGAGACCCAGTACTTC. It specifies CASSLASGTRKETQYF.

J is TRBJ1-6 and V is TRBV27; the match to TRBD1 covers 10 bases. V gave up 7 bases and J gave up 6 bases; unmatched junction bases: 12. CDR3 length: 17 amino acids. Germline V gene sequence: CDR1 MNHEY, CDR2 SMNVEV (reference sequence). DNA for the CDR3: TGTGCCAGCACCCAACGGACAGGGGGAATTGGTAATTCACCCCTCCACTTT. Amino acids: CASTQRTGGIGNSPLHF.

V is TRBV13 and J is TRBJ1-4; D gene ambiguous. The CDR3 is made up of 13 amino acids. The germline V and J ends were trimmed by 5 bases and 8 bases, with 12 bases remaining between them. Looked up from germline, CDR1 is PRHDT and CDR2 is FYEKMQ (reference sequence). CDR3 sequence: CASSRVRGEKLFF. CDR3 in DNA: TGTGCCAGCAGCCGGGTGCGTGGAGAAAAACTGTTTTTT.

This clone was detected a few times. This chain uses TRBV7-2 with TRBJ2-7, with a tentative D call TRBD1 (6 bases). In germline, CDR1 is SGHTA, CDR2 FQGNSA. The ends were cut back, 5 bases at V and 1 base at J, with 9 bases in the middle. The CDR3 sequence is 13 residues long. The DNA for the CDR3 is TGTGCCAGCAGCGGTCAGGGGTCCTACGAGCAGTACTTC. Its translation is CASSGQGSYEQYF.

V gene TRBV2 combines with J gene TRBJ1-4; a possible D gene is TRBD1 (6 bases). Trimming stripped 2 bases from V and 0 bases from J, with 7 bases between. CDR1 is SNHLY and CDR2 is FYNNEI in the germline V gene. The CDR3 is 15 residues long. The CDR3 loop is CASSERTATNEKLFF. In DNA, the CDR3 is TGTGCCAGCAGTGAAAGGACAGCAACTAATGAAAAACTGTTTTTT.

In this sample, this clone turned up a few times. V is TRBV6-5 and J is TRBJ2-6, with a possible D match to TRBD2 (6 bases). This CDR3 is built from 16 residues. Per germline, CDR1 MNHEY and CDR2 SVGAGI. Trimming removed 3 bases from V and 2 bases from J, with 11 bases in between. CDR3 DNA: TGTGCCAGCAGTTATGGGGGGAGCACTGGGGCCAACGTCCTGACTTTC. As protein: CASSYGGSTGANVLTF.

V is TRBV7-2 and J is TRBJ2-5; D tentatively reads TRBD1 or TRBD2 (6 bases each). The CDR3 extends over 14 amino acids. V lost 4 bases and J lost 2, with 11 bases in between. Germline V CDR1 and CDR2: SGHTA, FQGNSA. Here the CDR3 DNA reads TGTGCCAGCAGCTCGCGGGACATACAAGAGACCCAGTACTTC. Translated: CASSSRDIQETQYF.

This clone was seen a few times. The genes are TRBV10-1 and TRBJ1-5; D is unclear. There are 13 residues in the CDR3. V shed 3 bases and J shed 5 bases, with 8 bases lying between them. Per the germline V gene, CDR1 is WNHNN and CDR2 is SYGVQD (reference sequence). CDR3 DNA: TGCGCCAGCAGTGACACCGGCCATCAGCCCCAGCATTTT. Its protein is CASSDTGHQPQHF.

The genes are TRBV6-6 and TRBJ2-6; no clear D. V was cut by 2 bases and J by 4 bases, with 6 bases left in between. The germline CDR1 and CDR2 sequences are MNHNY and SVGAGI (reference sequence). The CDR3 runs to 14 residues. The CDR3 region has the DNA TGTGCCAGCAGTTACAGCGAGGGGGCCAACGTCCTGACTTTC. Translating it yields CASSYSEGANVLTF.

The V call is TRBV7-4, the J call TRBJ1-5; D ambiguous. The CDR3 totals 18 residues. From germline, CDR1 is SGHVT and CDR2 SQSDAQ. V was shortened by 3 bases and J by 1 base, with 19 bases between the two germline ends. This CDR3 reads CASSLVPGLGWSNQPQHF. CDR3 in DNA: TGTGCCAGCAGCTTGGTCCCCGGGTTGGGGTGGAGCAATCAGCCCCAGCATTTT.

This chain connects TRBV18 to TRBJ1-2, with 7 bases lining up with TRBD1. V trimming: 3 bases; J trimming: 6 bases; junction bases outside the gene matches: 7. Per germline, CDR1 KGHSH and CDR2 LQKENI. The length of the CDR3 is 14 residues. CDR3: CASSPSQGRDGYTF. The CDR3 DNA reads as TGTGCCAGCTCACCCTCACAGGGGAGGGATGGCTACACCTTC.

This clone has more than one count but fewer than ten. The CDR3 nucleotides read TGTGCCAGCAGCTTTAGTCAGGGGGACTACGAGCAGTACTTC. This sequence encodes CASSFSQGDYEQYF. This rearrangement joins TRBV11-3 to TRBJ2-7, with 7 bases aligning to TRBD1. The J segment lost 3 bases and the V segment lost 3 bases, leaving 5 bases of the junction unmatched. This CDR3 contains 14 residues. Germline V CDR1 and CDR2: SGHNT, YENEEA.